This T cell receptor beta chain was identified in a study of blood T cell repertoires in COVID-19. Study-wide context: The United States, Italy and Spain were the sources of the acute and convalescent COVID-19 samples. Sources were T cells, B-cell-depleted T cells, or PBMCs; the material itself was cDNA or gDNA.

This CDR3 is 18 amino acids long. The trim removed 2 bases at V and 4 bases at J, leaving 13 bases unmatched. CDR1 and CDR2 from the germline V gene are MGHRA and YSYEKL. Here immunoSEQ multiplex PCR was the method, and the copy in TCRdb shows in-frame clones only, minus some. The table lists roughly 250,000 clones, roughly 90% of them singletons. V is TRBV4-1 and J is TRBJ2-1, with 8 bases aligning to TRBD2. Source material: PBMCs or T cells enriched from blood (not recorded which). The clonotype originates from a woman aged 40 to 50 with acute COVID-19. The CDR3 protein is CASSQPPAGTSGYNEQFF. The CDR3 DNA is TGCGCCAGCAGCCAACCCCCCGCGGGAACTAGCGGTTACAATGAGCAGTTCTTC.